The 5 T cell receptor beta chains listed next were all sequenced from one sample in a study of blood T cells in healthy people across ages. PCR was performed a second time for roughly 6 to 12 cycles using a sample-barcoded 5' primer and a J-beta primer mix. TCRdb reprocessed the 5' RACE reads via MiXCR and lists one record per CDR3 protein. The sample records fewer than 2,000,000 distinct CDR3 sequences, approximately 32% being singletons. Sequencing was done on a sample of blood. The receptors were sampled from a young woman in good health.

The gene calls are TRBV5-1 and TRBJ2-1; 11 nucleotides match TRBD1. V shed 0 bases and J 6 bases; nucleotides not matched to a gene: 5. The CDR3 spans 16 residues. From germline, CDR1 is SGHRS and CDR2 YFSETQ. The CDR3 spells CASSLAAGTGGNEQFF. For the CDR3, the DNA is TGCGCCAGCAGCTTGGCCGCAGGGACAGGGGGCAATGAGCAGTTCTTC.

V is TRBV20-1 and J is TRBJ1-1, with a tentative D call TRBD1 (5 bases). The CDR3 consists of 13 residues. Germline CDR1 reads DFQATT; CDR2 reads SNEGSKA (reference sequence). V was clipped by 3 bases and J by 0 bases, with 8 bases between them. CDR3 sequence: CSASMGVNTEAFF. In nucleotides, the CDR3 is TGCAGTGCTAGTATGGGGGTGAACACTGAAGCTTTCTTT.

CDR3 protein: CASSLGAGGSFYGYTF. The CDR3 DNA follows: TGTGCCAGCAGCTTAGGGGCAGGGGGTAGTTTCTATGGCTACACCTTC. The V gene is TRBV7-9, the J gene TRBJ1-2; 7 nucleotides align to TRBD1. CDR1 is SEHNR, CDR2 FQNEAQ, per germline (reference sequence). With V trimmed by 1 base and J by 4 bases, 9 bases remained unmatched. CDR3 size: 16 residues.

The rearrangement uses TRBV7-2 and TRBJ2-1; 9 nucleotides align to TRBD2. There are 14 residues in the CDR3. Trimming removed 6 bases from V and 9 bases from J; junction bases left unmatched: 9. CDR1 SGHTA and CDR2 FQGNSA come from the germline V gene. CDR3 sequence: CASSQLTAGGEQFF. Here the CDR3 DNA reads TGTGCCAGCAGTCAACTTACAGCGGGAGGTGAGCAGTTCTTC.

Ten or more counts support this clonotype. The chain employs TRBV27 and TRBJ1-2; the match to TRBD1 covers 7 bases. Germline V gene data show CDR1 as MNHEY and CDR2 as SMNVEV (reference sequence). The CDR3 covers 14 residues. V lost 5 bases to trimming and J lost 6 bases; unmatched junction nucleotides: 9. This chain's CDR3 is CASSQTQGRDGYTF. The DNA for the CDR3 is TGTGCCAGCAGTCAAACACAGGGGAGAGATGGCTACACCTTC.